This TCR beta chain originates from a study of OX40 agonist ivuxolimab in advanced cancers. Study outcomes and limitations: The antigen specificity of the peripheral T cells (those that were expanded) was not determined. At 0.1 to 3.0 mg/kg and by week 6, CD4+ and CD8+ T cells in the blood had expanded clonally.

About this clone itself: Its cognate antigen is unknown.

TCRdb's table, derived via immunoSEQ multiplex PCR, lists solely in-frame clones and lacks some. The data hold 65,000 to 100,000 clones, with about 94% observed a single time. With V trimmed by 5 bases and J by 1 base, 8 bases remained unmatched. CDR1 is SGHAT and CDR2 is FQNNGV in the germline V gene. The CDR3 covers 18 residues. The source is an adult with an advanced solid tumor such as melanoma, head and neck, liver or kidney cancer. The rearrangement uses TRBV11-2 and TRBJ2-3; 14 nucleotides align to TRBD2. The material sequenced was CD4+ or CD8+ T cells sorted from blood, taken in a trial of the OX40 agonist ivuxolimab. CDR3: CASSHSGTSGSGTDTQYF. In DNA, the CDR3 is TGTGCCAGCAGCCACTCCGGGACTAGCGGGAGTGGCACAGATACGCAGTATTTT.